The next 25 T cell receptor beta chains were all read from a single sample in a study of T cells in Graves' hyperthyroidism and ophthalmopathy. Amplified TCR beta CDR3 regions derived from RNA transcripts. In the first-round RT-PCR of the TCR CDR3, the HTBI primer set was used. TCRdb itself ran the multiplex PCR reads through MiXCR, one entry per CDR3 protein. Found here are roughly 710,000 distinct CDR3 sequences, approximately 36% of them singletons; the top ten hold roughly 31%. Sequencing was performed on blood. The receptors here all came from a woman in her thirties or forties with Graves' hyperthyroidism.

As to this clonotype: At one end, the junction sequence differs from germline, possibly due to a read error. The genes are TRBV10-3 and TRBJ1-1; TRBD1 agrees at 7 bases. The germline gives CDR1 ENHRY, CDR2 SYGVKD. The CDR3 contains 14 residues. Written as DNA, the CDR3 is TGTGCCAGCAGTTACTTCGCAGGGGGCACTGAAGCTTTCTTT. Protein product: CASSYFAGGTEAFF.

The table lists this clonotype with a few counts. The chain carries TRBV9 and TRBJ2-2; no firm D call. The germline V and J ends were trimmed by 2 bases and 6 bases, with 5 bases remaining between them. The CDR3 length is 12 residues. CDR1 is SGDLS and CDR2 is YYNGEE in the germline V gene. CDR3 sequence: CASSVNSGELFF. Here the CDR3 DNA reads TGTGCCAGCAGCGTTAATTCCGGGGAGCTGTTTTTT.

This clonotype was observed at least ten times. The chain has TRBV29-1 and TRBJ2-7; D gene uncertain. V lost 5 bases to trimming and J lost 0 bases, with 8 bases between them. CDR3 length equals 12 residues. Germline loops: CDR1 SQVTM, CDR2 ANQGSEA. Written as DNA, the CDR3 is TGCAGCGTTACAGTGGACTCCTACGAGCAGTACTTC. This codes for CSVTVDSYEQYF.

This clonotype was detected only a few times. The CDR3 DNA follows: TGCGCCAGCAGGAGGGGGGTTGGGGCAACTAATGAAAAACTGTTTTTT. This translates into CASRRGVGATNEKLFF. The J gene is TRBJ1-4, the V gene TRBV5-1, with a tentative D call TRBD1 (6 bases). V dropped 5 bases and J dropped 0 bases, with 14 bases sitting between them. This CDR3 comprises 16 residues. Germline lookup yields CDR1 SGHRS and CDR2 YFSETQ.

With respect to this clonotype: One end of the junction varies from germline; a read error may be responsible. This chain connects TRBV11-2 to TRBJ1-1, with D unresolved. The CDR3 has 11 residues. Per the germline V gene, CDR1 is SGHAT and CDR2 is FQNNGV. In DNA form, the CDR3 reads TGTGCCAGCGGTTACAACACTGAAGTTTTCTTT. Its protein product is CASGYNTEVFF.

This clonotype was picked up one time. This chain uses TRBV25-1 with TRBJ1-2, with 12 nucleotides matching TRBD1. Per the germline V gene, CDR1 is MGHDK and CDR2 is SYGVNS. This CDR3 contains 16 residues. J was trimmed by 2 bases and V by 7 bases; bases with no gene match: 8. This CDR3 is CASTLMGTGGNYGYTF. The DNA for the CDR3 is TGTGCCAGCACCTTAATGGGGACAGGGGGCAACTATGGCTACACCTTC.

The chain employs TRBV7-2 and TRBJ2-2; no clear D. V was pared by 5 bases and J by 6 bases, with 16 bases between. CDR1 and CDR2 from the germline V gene are SGHTA and FQGNSA. The CDR3 spans 15 residues. The CDR3 loop is CASSATPGNAGELFF. The CDR3 DNA reads as TGTGCCAGCAGCGCGACTCCAGGAAACGCCGGGGAGCTGTTTTTT.

This clonotype was detected a few times. The chain couples TRBV9 to TRBJ2-1; D is undetermined. V lost 0 bases and J 10 bases, leaving 8 bases between the germline ends. The CDR3 is 12 residues long. Germline V CDR1 and CDR2: SGDLS, YYNGEE. The CDR3 coding sequence is TGTGCCAGCAGCGTAGATAGGGCCGAGCAGTTCTTC. Translating gives CASSVDRAEQFF.

This sequence joins TRBV2 and TRBJ2-3, with a weak D call TRBD2 (5 bases). The V gene lost 4 bases and the J gene lost 0 bases, with 11 bases spanning the gap. CDR1 is SNHLY and CDR2 is FYNNEI in the germline V gene. CDR3 size: 15 residues. The CDR3 DNA is TGTGCCAGCAGTGTCTCGGGGTTCAGCACAGATACGCAGTATTTT. This codes for CASSVSGFSTDTQYF.

This clonotype was detected many times. The chain couples TRBV7-9 to TRBJ1-1; D unresolved. This CDR3 is built from 13 residues. Germline V gives CDR1 SEHNR, CDR2 FQNEAQ (reference sequence). Trimming cost V 5 bases and J 5 bases, with 12 bases left between them. The CDR3 bases are TGTGCCAGCAGCCTGACAAGAGAGACTGAAGCTTTCTTT. It is translated as CASSLTRETEAFF.

In this sample, this clonotype turned up a few times. DNA of the CDR3: TGTGCCAGCGGGACAGACAATCAGCCCCAGCATTTT. Translating gives CASGTDNQPQHF. The V gene is TRBV5-4, the J gene TRBJ1-5, with 7 bases matching TRBD1. With 7 bases clipped from V and 3 bases from J, the junction kept 1 base outside the gene matches. This CDR3 spans 12 amino acids. Per the germline V gene, CDR1 is SGHNT and CDR2 is YYREEE (reference sequence).

The chain combines TRBV20-1 with TRBJ2-5; 7 positions agree with TRBD2. With 1 base clipped from V and 4 bases from J, the junction kept 6 bases outside the gene matches. The CDR3 loop spans 14 amino acids. CDR1 is DFQATT, CDR2 SNEGSKA, per germline (reference sequence). DNA for the CDR3: TGCAGTGCTAGAGCGGGAGGACGCCGAGAGACCCAGTACTTC. Residues: CSARAGGRRETQYF.

As regards this clonotype: A much more abundant neighbour one base away suggests this may be a read error. The genes are TRBV29-1 and TRBJ1-2, with 7 bases matching TRBD1. Germline assignment: CDR1 SQVTM and CDR2 ANQGSEA. The CDR3 extends over 13 amino acids. CDR3 coding DNA: TGCGGCGTCCTTGACAGGGCCGTCTATGGCTACACCTTC. Translation: CGVLDRAVYGYTF.

This clonotype was seen many times. The V and J genes are TRBV20-1 and TRBJ2-5; D may match TRBD1 or TRBD2 (5 bases each). V dropped 6 bases and J dropped 4 bases, with 15 bases sitting between them. The CDR3 consists of 13 residues. Germline V gene lookup returns CDR1 DFQATT and CDR2 SNEGSKA (reference sequence). Written as DNA, the CDR3 is TGCAGTGCCACAATCCATGGGGGAGAGACCCAGTACTTC. This sequence encodes CSATIHGGETQYF.

The rearrangement links TRBV27 to TRBJ2-6; D is unclear. V lost 5 bases to trimming and J lost 5 bases, with 7 bases between them. CDR3 size: 13 residues. Germline CDR1 and CDR2: MNHEY and SMNVEV (reference sequence). CDR3 amino acids: CASSGYRANVLTF. The CDR3 DNA sequence: TGTGCCAGCAGTGGATATAGGGCCAACGTCCTGACTTTC.

This chain joins TRBV12-3 or TRBV12-4 and TRBJ2-5; D may correspond to TRBD1 or TRBD2 (5 bases each). The CDR3 is 14 amino acids. The V and J ends lost 5 bases and 2 bases respectively, with 12 bases between them. The CDR3 DNA reads as TGTGCCAGCAGTCAGGGACCTTCTCAAGAGACCCAGTACTTC. As protein: CASSQGPSQETQYF.

This clonotype turned up a few times. CDR3: CASSHGMNTGELFF. In DNA form, the CDR3 reads TGTGCCAGCAGTCACGGGATGAACACCGGGGAGCTGTTTTTT. The chain employs TRBV28 and TRBJ2-2; possibly TRBD2 for D (5 bases). The CDR3 length is 14 residues. From germline, CDR1 is MDHEN and CDR2 SYDVKM. The ends were cut back, 5 bases at V and 1 base at J, with 8 bases in the middle. Variable domain in full (rest from reference TRBV28 and TRBJ2-2): DVKVTQSSRYLVKRTGEKVFLECVQDMDHENMFWYRQDPGLGLRLIYFSYDVKMKEKGDIPEGYSVSREKKERFSLILESASTNQTSMYLCASSHGMNTGELFFGEGSRLTVL.

Many counts were recorded for this clonotype. This rearrangement joins TRBV7-9 to TRBJ1-1; the D gene is possibly TRBD1 (5 bases). The germline V gene encodes CDR1 SEHNR and CDR2 FQNEAQ (reference sequence). The CDR3 runs to 13 residues. V was cut by 5 bases and J by 4 bases, with 11 bases left in between. CDR3 residues: CASSADRGTEAFF. CDR3 DNA sequence: TGTGCCAGCAGCGCCGACAGAGGCACTGAAGCTTTCTTT.

Written as DNA, the CDR3 is TGTGCCACCAGTCTCCCTGGGACTAGCGGGGAGGAGGGCCAAGAGACCCAGTACTTC. It specifies CATSLPGTSGEEGQETQYF. The rearrangement links TRBV24-1 to TRBJ2-5; 13 bases are shared with TRBD2. CDR3 length: 19 residues. From germline, CDR1 is KGHDR and CDR2 SFDVKD. J was trimmed by 1 base and V by 6 bases; bases with no gene match: 13.

The rearrangement links TRBV5-1 to TRBJ2-6; 7 nucleotides align to TRBD2. The CDR3 spans 18 residues. With V trimmed by 0 bases and J by 2 bases, 8 bases remained unmatched. Per germline, CDR1 SGHRS and CDR2 YFSETQ. The CDR3 loop is CASSLASGGTAGANVLTF. The CDR3 DNA reads TGCGCCAGCAGCTTGGCTTCGGGAGGTACGGCTGGGGCCAACGTCCTGACTTTC.

The V gene is TRBV5-5, the J gene TRBJ2-3; 9 nucleotides agree with TRBD2. The CDR3 has 15 residues. From germline, CDR1 is SGHKS and CDR2 YYEKEE (reference sequence). Trimming at V came to 5 bases and at J to 9 bases, leaving 13 bases not matched to a gene. The CDR3 here is CASSPASGVSTTQYF. In DNA, the CDR3 is TGTGCCAGCAGTCCTGCTAGCGGGGTTTCTACCACGCAGTATTTT.

On this clonotype itself: The junction departs from the called germline gene at one end, perhaps through a read error. This chain uses TRBV5-1 with TRBJ1-2; D possibly corresponds to TRBD1 (5 bases). The germline V gene has CDR1 SGHRS and CDR2 YFSETQ. This CDR3 comprises 15 residues. CDR3 bases: TGTGCCAGCAGCAAACCCGGACATGAACTCTATGGCTACACCTTC. Translated, it gives CASSKPGHELYGYTF.

The chain's CDR3 is CASSVGDRESETQYF. As DNA, the CDR3 is TGTGCCAGCAGCGTGGGGGACAGGGAATCGGAGACCCAGTACTTC. This chain uses TRBV9 with TRBJ2-5; 9 nucleotides match TRBD1. V shed 2 bases, J shed 5 bases, and the junction held 7 bases outside the gene matches. The CDR3 consists of 15 residues. Germline V gives CDR1 SGDLS, CDR2 YYNGEE. The variable domain in full, with the rest retrieved from reference TRBV9 and TRBJ2-5, is DSGVTQTPKHLITATGQRVTLRCSPRSGDLSVYWYQQSLDQGLQFLIQYYNGEERAKGNILERFSAQQFPDLHSELNLSSLELGDSALYFCASSVGDRESETQYFGPGTRLLVL.

This clonotype was detected ten times or more. The CDR3 is CSVMAAGKPQHF. The CDR3, as DNA: TGCAGCGTTATGGCAGCCGGGAAGCCCCAGCATTTT. The chain is built from TRBV29-1 and TRBJ1-5; D is unresolved. Germline V gives CDR1 SQVTM, CDR2 ANQGSEA. The CDR3 has 12 residues. V was clipped by 5 bases and J by 8 bases, with 13 bases between them.

At least ten counts were recorded for this clonotype. The V call is TRBV5-5, the J call TRBJ1-1; 8 positions match TRBD1. Germline V CDR1 and CDR2: SGHKS, YYEKEE (reference sequence). The CDR3 has 16 residues. V lost 0 bases, J lost 6 bases, and 10 bases stayed unmatched. CDR3 sequence (DNA): TGTGCCAGCAGCTTGGGGACAGGGAGCGGGGTCGCTGAAGCTTTCTTT. Its protein product is CASSLGTGSGVAEAFF.